One TCR beta chain is described in this entry. No antigen is known for it. TCR beta VDJ and CDR3 profiles were obtained from a genomic DNA template. One entry per CDR3 protein results from TCRdb running MiXCR on the reads. The sample consists of 150,000 to 170,000 distinct CDR3 sequences, roughly 49% of them appearing once. Patients chosen for sequencing had CD8+CD57+ cells that had expanded, as shown by flow cytometry. Severe acquired aplastic anemia was present in all patients. Trimming stripped 4 bases from V and 4 bases from J, with 22 bases between. Per germline, CDR1 SGHAT and CDR2 FQDESV (reference sequence). CDR3 length equals 17 residues. This entry comes from a study of CD8+CD57+ T cells in acquired aplastic anemia. About the research overall: Isolated CD4+ and CD8+ cells, once sorted, yielded DNA averaging roughly 3 ug.

Broader study findings: Patients and controls shared some 30 CD8+ CDR3 sequences, highly expressed in patients.

V and J are TRBV11-1 and TRBJ1-1, with D possibly being TRBD1 (5 bases). Sequenced sample: sorted CD4+, CD8+, or CD8+CD57+ T cells (not recorded which) from PBMCs. The sequence derives from a human donor with aplastic anemia. CDR3 nucleotides: TGTGCCAGCAGCTCTTCCTGGGGGACGGTCTCGAGCACTGAAGCTTTCTTT. This translates into CASSSSWGTVSSTEAFF.